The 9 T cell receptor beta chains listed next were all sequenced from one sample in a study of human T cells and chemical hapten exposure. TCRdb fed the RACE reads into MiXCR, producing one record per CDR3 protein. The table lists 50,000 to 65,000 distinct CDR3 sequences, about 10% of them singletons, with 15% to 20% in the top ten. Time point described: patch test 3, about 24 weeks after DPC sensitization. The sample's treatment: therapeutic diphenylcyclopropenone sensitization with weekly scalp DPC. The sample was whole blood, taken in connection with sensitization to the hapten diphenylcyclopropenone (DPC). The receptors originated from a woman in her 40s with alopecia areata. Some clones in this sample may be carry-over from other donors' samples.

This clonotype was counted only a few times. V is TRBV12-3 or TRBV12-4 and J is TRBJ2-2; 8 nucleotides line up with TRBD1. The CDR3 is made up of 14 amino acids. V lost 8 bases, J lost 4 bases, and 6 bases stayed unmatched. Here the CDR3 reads CASGNRGFTGELFF. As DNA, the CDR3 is TGTGCCAGCGGGAACAGGGGGTTCACCGGGGAGCTGTTTTTT.

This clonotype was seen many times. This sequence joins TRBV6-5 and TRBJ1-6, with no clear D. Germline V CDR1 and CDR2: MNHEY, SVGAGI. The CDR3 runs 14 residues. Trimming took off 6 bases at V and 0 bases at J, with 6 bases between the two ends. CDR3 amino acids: CASSRDSYNSPLHF. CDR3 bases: TGTGCCAGCAGCCGCGACTCCTATAATTCACCCCTCCACTTT.

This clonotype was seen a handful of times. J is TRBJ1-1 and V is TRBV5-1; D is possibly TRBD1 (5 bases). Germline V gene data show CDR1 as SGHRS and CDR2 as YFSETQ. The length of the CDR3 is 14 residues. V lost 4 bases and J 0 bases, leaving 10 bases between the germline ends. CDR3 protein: CASSRDSLNTEAFF. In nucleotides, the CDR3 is TGCGCCAGCAGCCGCGACAGCTTGAACACTGAAGCTTTCTTT.

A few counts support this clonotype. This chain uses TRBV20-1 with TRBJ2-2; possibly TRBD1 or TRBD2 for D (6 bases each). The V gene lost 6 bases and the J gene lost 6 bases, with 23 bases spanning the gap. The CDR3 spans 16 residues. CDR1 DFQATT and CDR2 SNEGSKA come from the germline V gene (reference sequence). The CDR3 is CSASSVGGGVPGELFF. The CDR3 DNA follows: TGCAGTGCCAGTTCGGTTGGAGGGGGAGTCCCCGGGGAGCTGTTTTTT.

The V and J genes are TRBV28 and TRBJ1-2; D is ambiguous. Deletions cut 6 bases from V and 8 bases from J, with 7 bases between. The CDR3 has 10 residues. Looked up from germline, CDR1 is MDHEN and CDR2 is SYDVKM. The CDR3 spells CASRLGGYTF. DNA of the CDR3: TGTGCCAGCAGGCTGGGCGGCTACACCTTC.

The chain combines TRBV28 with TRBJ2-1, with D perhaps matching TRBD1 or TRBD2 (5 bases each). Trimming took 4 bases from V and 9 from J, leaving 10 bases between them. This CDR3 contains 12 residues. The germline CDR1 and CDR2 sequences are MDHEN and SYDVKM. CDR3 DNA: TGTGCCAGCAGTTCTAGAGGGGTTGAGCAGTTCTTC. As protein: CASSSRGVEQFF.

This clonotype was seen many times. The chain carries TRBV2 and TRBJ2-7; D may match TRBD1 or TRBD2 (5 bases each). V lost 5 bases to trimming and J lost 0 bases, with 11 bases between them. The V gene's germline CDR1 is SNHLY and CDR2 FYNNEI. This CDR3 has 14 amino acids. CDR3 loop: CASSRDPSSYEQYF. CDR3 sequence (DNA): TGTGCCAGCAGTCGGGACCCCAGCTCCTACGAGCAGTACTTC.

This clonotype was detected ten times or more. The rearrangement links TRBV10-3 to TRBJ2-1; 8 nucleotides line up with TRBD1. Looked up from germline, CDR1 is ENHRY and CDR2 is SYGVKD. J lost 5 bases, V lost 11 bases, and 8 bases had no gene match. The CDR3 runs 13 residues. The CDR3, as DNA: TGTGCCGTAACAGGGGGATACAACAATGAGCAGTTCTTC. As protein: CAVTGGYNNEQFF.

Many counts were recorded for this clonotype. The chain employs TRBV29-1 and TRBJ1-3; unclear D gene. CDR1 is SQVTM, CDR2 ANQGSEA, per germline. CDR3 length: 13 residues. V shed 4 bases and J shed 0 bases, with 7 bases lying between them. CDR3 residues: CSVAVSSGNTIYF. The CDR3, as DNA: TGCAGCGTTGCGGTGAGCTCTGGAAACACCATATATTTT.